Given below is one T cell receptor beta chain in context. This sample was included in a study of OX40 agonist ivuxolimab in advanced cancers. Some clones are missing from TCRdb's copy, which holds only in-frame ones; the method was immunoSEQ multiplex PCR. The data contain some 80,000 clones, 80% to 90% of them singletons. The clonotype originates from an adult with an advanced solid tumor such as melanoma, head and neck, liver or kidney cancer. This material consisted of CD4+ or CD8+ T cells sorted from blood, taken in a trial of the OX40 agonist ivuxolimab.

The CDR3 sequence: CASSLGYRGGELFF. In DNA form, the CDR3 reads TGTGCCAGCAGCTTAGGCTATCGAGGTGGGGAGCTGTTTTTT. The V gene is TRBV7-2, the J gene TRBJ2-2; no firm D call. The V end was cut by 1 base, the J end by 8 bases, with 11 bases between. CDR1 and CDR2 from the germline V gene are SGHTA and FQGNSA. This CDR3 is built from 14 residues.